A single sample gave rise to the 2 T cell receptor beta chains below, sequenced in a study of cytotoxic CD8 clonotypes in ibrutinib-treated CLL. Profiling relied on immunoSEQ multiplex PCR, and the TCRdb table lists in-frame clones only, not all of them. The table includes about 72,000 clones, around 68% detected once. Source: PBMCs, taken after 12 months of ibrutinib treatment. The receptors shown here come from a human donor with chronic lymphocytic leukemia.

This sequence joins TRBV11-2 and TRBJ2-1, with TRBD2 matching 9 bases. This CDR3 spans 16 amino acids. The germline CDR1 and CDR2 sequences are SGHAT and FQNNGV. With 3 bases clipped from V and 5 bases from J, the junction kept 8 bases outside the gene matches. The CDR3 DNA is TGTGCCAGCAGCTTCGCCGGGACTAGCCGTCACAATGAGCAGTTCTTC. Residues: CASSFAGTSRHNEQFF.

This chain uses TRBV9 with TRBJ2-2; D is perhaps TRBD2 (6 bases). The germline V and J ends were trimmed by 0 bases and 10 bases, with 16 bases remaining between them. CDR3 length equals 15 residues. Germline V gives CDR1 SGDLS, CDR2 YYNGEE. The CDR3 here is CASSVVGTGFSELFF. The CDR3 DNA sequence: TGTGCCAGCAGCGTAGTAGGGACTGGTTTTTCGGAGCTGTTTTTT.